The clone carrying this T cell receptor beta chain was seen a few times. The sample is drawn from a study of blood T cell repertoires in COVID-19. For the study at large: Spain, Italy and the United States supplied samples that represented acute and convalescent COVID-19. Sources were T cells, B-cell-depleted T cells, or PBMCs; the material itself was cDNA or gDNA.

V lost 5 bases, J lost 9 bases, and 4 bases stayed unmatched. The CDR3 consists of 14 residues. Per the germline V gene, CDR1 is WNHNN and CDR2 is SYGVQD (reference sequence). In the authors' workflow: For nucleated cells, counts were estimated from reference gene primer amplification. The table came from immunoSEQ multiplex PCR; TCRdb's copy has only in-frame clones and leaves some out. V and J calls and clone size are given by that table; D and trimming were obtained from the DNA. The sample lists 65,000 to 90,000 clones, 79% occurring once. The receptor was isolated from a man aged 55-75 years with active or convalescent COVID-19. Sample: peripheral blood. This sequence joins TRBV10-1 and TRBJ1-6, with TRBD1 matching 10 bases. The CDR3 region is CASSPGQGVSPLHF. DNA of the CDR3: TGCGCCAGCAGTCCTGGACAGGGGGTTTCACCCCTCCACTTT.